Below are 18 T cell receptor beta chains sequenced from a single sample in a study of T cells expressing NK-cell markers. TCRdb processed the 5' RACE reads again and assigns one entry to each CDR3 protein, with no DNA. The listing contains about 260,000 distinct CDR3 sequences. The sequencing input was blood T cells: a sorted CD56 or NKG2C T cell subset, CD4+ or CD8+ T cells, or bulk PBMC T cells (not recorded which). The source of these receptors is a man younger than 30 in good health.

CDR3: CSARSYRVKNQPQHF. The genes are TRBV20-1 and TRBJ1-5; TCRdb lists TRBD1, though no DNA is available to test this call. Germline V gene lookup returns CDR1 DFQATT and CDR2 SNEGSKA (reference sequence). The CDR3 runs to 15 residues.

This sequence joins TRBV29-1 and TRBJ2-1; TCRdb picks TRBD2, but there is no DNA to check that call. The germline CDR1 and CDR2 sequences are SQVTM and ANQGSEA. The CDR3 covers 15 residues. The CDR3 sequence: CSVSPWGSGSNEQFF.

V and J are TRBV15 and TRBJ2-6. Germline assignment: CDR1 LNHNV and CDR2 YYDKDF (reference sequence). The CDR3 runs 16 residues. The CDR3 spells CATSRDVTAGANVLTF. The entire variable domain, with the rest obtained from reference TRBV15 and TRBJ2-6, is as follows: DAMVIQNPRYQVTQFGKPVTLSCSQTLNHNVMYWYQQKSSQAPKLLFHYYDKDFNNEADTPDNFQSRRPNTSFCFLDIRSPGLGDTAMYLCATSRDVTAGANVLTFGAGSRLTVL.

The chain is built from TRBV30 and TRBJ2-5; TCRdb's D call, TRBD1, is unchecked because there is no DNA. Per the germline V gene, CDR1 is GTSNPN and CDR2 is SVGIG (reference sequence). This CDR3 spans 12 amino acids. The CDR3 loop reads CAWKPGVETQYF. Using reference TRBV30 and TRBJ2-5 for the parts outside the CDR3, the full variable domain is SQTIHQWPATLVQPVGSPLSLECTVEGTSNPNLYWYRQAAGRGLQLLFYSVGIGQISSEVPQNLSASRPQDRQFILSSKKLLLSDSGFYLCAWKPGVETQYFGPGTRLLVL.

This chain links TRBV11-3 with TRBJ2-1; TCRdb lists TRBD2, though no DNA is available to test this call. The CDR3 sequence is 17 residues long. CDR1 and CDR2 (germline): SGHNT, YENEEA. The CDR3 reads CASTPPFEGRWGNEQFF. The entire variable domain, with the rest obtained from reference TRBV11-3 and TRBJ2-1, is as follows: EAGVVQSPRYKIIEKKQPVAFWCNPISGHNTLYWYLQNLGQGPELLIRYENEEAVDDSQLPKDRFSAERLKGVDSTLKIQPAELGDSAVYLCASTPPFEGRWGNEQFFGPGTRLTVL.

CDR3: CASSGPITTTGGQGYTF. This chain uses TRBV5-1 with TRBJ1-2; TCRdb outputs TRBD1, but without DNA this stays unchecked. CDR3 size: 17 residues. In germline, CDR1 is SGHRS, CDR2 YFSETQ.

The chain joins TRBV27 to TRBJ2-7; TCRdb designates TRBD1, a call that cannot be tested without DNA. This CDR3 has 15 amino acids. The germline V gene encodes CDR1 MNHEY and CDR2 SMNVEV (reference sequence). CDR3 in amino acids: CASSSRQGHFYEQYF.

The CDR3 reads CASSSGLLAGSSDTQYF. The rearrangement links TRBV5-1 to TRBJ2-3; without DNA, the TCRdb call of TRBD2 cannot be checked. Germline CDR1 and CDR2: SGHRS and YFSETQ. The CDR3 covers 17 residues.

This CDR3 is CASSPGAGSAGELFF. The chain joins TRBV12-3 or TRBV12-4 to TRBJ2-2; TCRdb outputs TRBD1, but without DNA this stays unchecked. The CDR3 is 15 amino acids.

J is TRBJ1-1 and V is TRBV4-1; TCRdb calls TRBD1, which cannot be checked without DNA. The CDR3 is 18 residues long. Germline loops: CDR1 MGHRA, CDR2 YSYEKL. The chain's CDR3 is CASSQDHGAIQLSTEAFF.

The chain carries TRBV5-6 and TRBJ2-3; the D call of TRBD1 rests on TCRdb alone, since no DNA is present to check it. In germline, CDR1 is SGHDT, CDR2 YYEEEE. The CDR3 is 17 residues long. The CDR3 is CASSKTSGGAGTDTQYF. Together with reference TRBV5-6 and TRBJ2-3, the CDR3 gives the full variable domain: DAGVTQSPTHLIKTRGQQVTLRCSPKSGHDTVSWYQQALGQGPQFIFQYYEEEERQRGNFPDRFSGHQFPNYSSELNVNALLLGDSALYLCASSKTSGGAGTDTQYFGPGTRLTVL.

V usage is TRBV4-3 and J usage is TRBJ2-7; TCRdb outputs TRBD1, but without DNA this stays unchecked. The CDR3 extends over 12 amino acids. CDR1 and CDR2 from the germline V gene are LGHNA and YSLEER. The CDR3 region is CASSQDRGRQYF.

V usage is TRBV7-2 and J usage is TRBJ2-7; TCRdb indicates TRBD2, and absent DNA this call remains unverified. Looked up from germline, CDR1 is SGHTA and CDR2 is FQGNSA. The CDR3 has 15 amino acids. The CDR3 here is CASSPPGLPKYEQYF.

The J gene is TRBJ2-5, the V gene TRBV12-3 or TRBV12-4; no DNA is available, so the TRBD1 call from TCRdb remains unchecked. The CDR3 spans 15 residues. CDR3 residues: CASSTLGGRGETQYF.

V is TRBV20-1 and J is TRBJ1-5; absent DNA, TCRdb's TRBD1 call cannot be checked. Germline CDR1 is DFQATT and CDR2 is SNEGSKA (reference sequence). CDR3 size: 17 residues. Here the CDR3 reads CSARGSGQGYSNQPQHF.

The V and J genes are TRBV6-5 and TRBJ2-4; without DNA, the TCRdb call of TRBD2 cannot be checked. This CDR3 is 14 amino acids long. Germline V gene lookup returns CDR1 MNHEY and CDR2 SVGAGI. This CDR3 is CASRPGLESNIQYF.

The J gene is TRBJ2-2, the V gene TRBV12-3 or TRBV12-4. CDR3 length: 14 amino acids. CDR3 sequence: CASSPIGSTGELFF.

This chain uses TRBV12-3 or TRBV12-4 with TRBJ1-2; TCRdb lists TRBD1, though no DNA is available to test this call. CDR3 length equals 13 residues. The CDR3 region is CASRGQNNYGYTF.